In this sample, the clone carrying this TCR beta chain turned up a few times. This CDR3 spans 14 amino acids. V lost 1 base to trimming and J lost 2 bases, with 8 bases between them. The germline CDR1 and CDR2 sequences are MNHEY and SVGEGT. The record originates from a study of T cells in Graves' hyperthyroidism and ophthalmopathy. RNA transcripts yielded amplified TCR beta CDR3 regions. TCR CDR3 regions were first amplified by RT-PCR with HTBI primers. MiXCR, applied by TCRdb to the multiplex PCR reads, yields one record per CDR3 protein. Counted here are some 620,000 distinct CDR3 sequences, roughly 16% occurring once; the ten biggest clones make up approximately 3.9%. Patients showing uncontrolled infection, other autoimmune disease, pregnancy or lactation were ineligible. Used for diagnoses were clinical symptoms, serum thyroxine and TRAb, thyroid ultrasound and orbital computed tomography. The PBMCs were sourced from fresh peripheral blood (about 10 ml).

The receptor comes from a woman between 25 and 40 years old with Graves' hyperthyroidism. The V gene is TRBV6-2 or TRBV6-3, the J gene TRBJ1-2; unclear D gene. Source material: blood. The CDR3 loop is CASSYFLGNYGYTF. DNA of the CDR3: TGTGCCAGCAGTTACTTTCTGGGGAACTATGGCTACACCTTC.